Listed below are T cell receptor beta chains from one sample, sequenced in a study of blood T cell repertoires in COVID-19. Profiling relied on immunoSEQ multiplex PCR, and the TCRdb table lists in-frame clones only, not all of them. The table shows under 100,000 clones, with approximately 88% occurring only once. Sequencing was carried out using peripheral blood. Receptors originate from a man aged 55-75 years with COVID-19, enrolled during active disease. Both conserved end residues are part of each CDR3. Fields, in order: CDR3 DNA, CDR3 protein, J gene, V gene, CDR3 length, D gene, clone size. The D gene is left open where the match is weak. Clone size is shown for a subset of rows, as once, few, many or a class of expanded clone.

TGTGCTAGCAGCACCGGGACTAGTCCCACCGGGGAGCTGTTTTTT CASSTGTSPTGELFF TRBJ2-2 TRBV7-7 15 TRBD2 -
TGTGCCTGGGCTCCGGGACTAGCGGGAGACAAGTTCTTC CAWAPGLAGDKFF TRBJ2-1 TRBV30 13 TRBD2 -
TGTGCCAGCAGCTTTTGGGGCTCTGACTATGGCTACACCTTC CASSFWGSDYGYTF TRBJ1-2 TRBV11-3 14 - -
TGTGCCAGCAGTTACACAGGGAGTACTGAAGCTTTCTTT CASSYTGSTEAFF TRBJ1-1 TRBV3-1/TRBV3-2 13 - -
TGTGCCAGCAGCTTAGGCCTGGGACTAGCGGGGTACAATGAGCAGTTCTTC CASSLGLGLAGYNEQFF TRBJ2-1 TRBV13 17 TRBD2 once
TGTGCCAGTAGTATAGATAGCGACTACAATGAGCAGTTCTTC CASSIDSDYNEQFF TRBJ2-1 TRBV19 14 - -
TGCGCCAGCAGCGCTAGCGGGAGCCGCTCAGATACGCAGTATTTT CASSASGSRSDTQYF TRBJ2-3 TRBV5-1 15 TRBD2 once
TGTGCCAGTAACCCCAGGACAGGGTACTATGGCTACACCTTC CASNPRTGYYGYTF TRBJ1-2 TRBV19 14 TRBD1 -
TGTGCCAGCAGAATTGAAGCGGGGCGTAGGAATTCACCCCTCCACTTT CASRIEAGRRNSPLHF TRBJ1-6 TRBV28 16 - once
TGTGCCAGCTCACCCCTTGGGGCTCCTGAAGCTTTCTTT CASSPLGAPEAFF TRBJ1-1 TRBV18 13 - -
TGTGCCTGGAGTTTAGACAGGGGGGTCGCCTCACCCCTCCACTTT CAWSLDRGVASPLHF TRBJ1-6 TRBV30 15 TRBD1 -
TGTGCCAGCAGCCGTTGGGGAGAGGGCTATAATTCACCCCTCCACTTT CASSRWGEGYNSPLHF TRBJ1-6 TRBV3-1/TRBV3-2 16 - -
TGCGCCAGCAGCTTTCCCCTCGAGGGGGCGCAAAGGGAGACCCAGTACTTC CASSFPLEGAQRETQYF TRBJ2-5 TRBV5-1 17 TRBD1 once
TGTGCCAGTAGTATGAAAGGGGCTTGGGAGGCCACCGGGGAGCTGTTTTTT CASSMKGAWEATGELFF TRBJ2-2 TRBV19 17 - few
TGTGCCAGCAGTGAGGGAGAGAACACTGAAGCTTTCTTT CASSEGENTEAFF TRBJ1-1 TRBV2 13 - -
TGCAGCGCCGGGGACAGGGGGAGGTTTGGCTACACCTTC CSAGDRGRFGYTF TRBJ1-2 TRBV29-1 13 TRBD1 -
TGCAGCGTTGAAGAAACCCGACAGTCCTACGAGCAGTACTTC CSVEETRQSYEQYF TRBJ2-7 TRBV29-1 14 - few
TGTGCCATCAGTGAGCCTGGACAGGGGAAACAGCCCCAGCATTTT CAISEPGQGKQPQHF TRBJ1-5 TRBV10-3 15 TRBD1 -
TGTGCCAGCGGGGCGACCTCCGCGGATGGCTACACCTTC CASGATSADGYTF TRBJ1-2 TRBV12-3/TRBV12-4 13 - -
TGTGCCGGGAAGGGGAATGGCTACACCTTC CAGKGNGYTF TRBJ1-2 TRBV30 10 - -
TGCGCCAGCAGCCTGGACACCCACGGGGATGGCTACACCTTC CASSLDTHGDGYTF TRBJ1-2 TRBV5-1 14 - -
TGTGCCAGCAGCCCACAGGGGGATGTGGCTGGCTACACCTTC CASSPQGDVAGYTF TRBJ1-2 TRBV3-1/TRBV3-2 14 TRBD1 -
TGCAGCGTCGGAGACGGGTTTAATCAGCCCCAGCATTTT CSVGDGFNQPQHF TRBJ1-5 TRBV29-1 13 - -
TGTGCCACCAGCGGACAGGGGCGGGCGCAGTATTTT CATSGQGRAQYF TRBJ2-3 TRBV24-1 12 TRBD1 -
TGCGCCAGCAGCGTTATTCTGACAGGGCGTGATGGCTACACCTTC CASSVILTGRDGYTF TRBJ1-2 TRBV5-1 15 TRBD1 few
TGTGCCAGTAGGTGGACAGGGGAAGACCGCGAGCAGTACTTC CASRWTGEDREQYF TRBJ2-7 TRBV19 14 TRBD1 -
TGTGCCAGCAGCGTAGAACCGGGAGGGCCGGAGGAGCAGTTCTTC CASSVEPGGPEEQFF TRBJ2-1 TRBV9 15 TRBD2 -
TGTGCCAGTAGTACACCGGGACAGGGGGGGAACACCGGGGAGCTGTTTTTT CASSTPGQGGNTGELFF TRBJ2-2 TRBV19 17 TRBD1 -